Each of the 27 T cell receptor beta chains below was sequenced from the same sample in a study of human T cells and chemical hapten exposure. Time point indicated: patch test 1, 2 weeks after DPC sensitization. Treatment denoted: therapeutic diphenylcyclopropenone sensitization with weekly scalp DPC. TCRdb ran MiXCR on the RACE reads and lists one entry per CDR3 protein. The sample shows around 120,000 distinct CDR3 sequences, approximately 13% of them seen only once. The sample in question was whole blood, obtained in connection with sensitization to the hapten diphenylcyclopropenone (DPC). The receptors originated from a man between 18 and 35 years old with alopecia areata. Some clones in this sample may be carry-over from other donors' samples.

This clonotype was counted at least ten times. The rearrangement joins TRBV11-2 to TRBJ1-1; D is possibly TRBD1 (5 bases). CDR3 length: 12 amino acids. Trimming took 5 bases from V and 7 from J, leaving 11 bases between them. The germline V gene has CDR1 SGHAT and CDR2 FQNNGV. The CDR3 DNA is TGTGCCAGCAGCCCCTCAGGGCTTGAAGCTTTCTTT. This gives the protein CASSPSGLEAFF.

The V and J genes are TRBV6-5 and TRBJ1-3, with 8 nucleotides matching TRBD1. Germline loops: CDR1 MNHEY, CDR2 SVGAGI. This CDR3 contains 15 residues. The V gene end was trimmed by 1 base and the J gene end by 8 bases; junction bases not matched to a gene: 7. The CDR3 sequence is CASSYWTRGQYTIYF. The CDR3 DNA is TGTGCCAGCAGTTACTGGACCAGGGGGCAGTACACCATATATTTT.

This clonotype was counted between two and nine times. The CDR3, as DNA: TGTGCCAGCAGCCAAGAAGGTACAGGGAAATCCGGGGAGCTGTTTTTT. Its protein product is CASSQEGTGKSGELFF. The V gene is TRBV3-1, the J gene TRBJ2-2; possibly TRBD1 for D (6 bases). Germline-derived CDR1 and CDR2 are LGHDT and YNNKEL (reference sequence). Trimming stripped 0 bases from V and 6 bases from J, with 14 bases between. This CDR3 has 16 residues.

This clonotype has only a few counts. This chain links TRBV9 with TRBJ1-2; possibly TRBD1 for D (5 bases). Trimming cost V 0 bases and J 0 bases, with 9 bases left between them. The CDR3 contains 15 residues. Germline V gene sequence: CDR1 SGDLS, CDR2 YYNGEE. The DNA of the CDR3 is TGTGCCAGCAGCGTAGGTCCAGGGCCTAACTATGGCTACACCTTC. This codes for CASSVGPGPNYGYTF.

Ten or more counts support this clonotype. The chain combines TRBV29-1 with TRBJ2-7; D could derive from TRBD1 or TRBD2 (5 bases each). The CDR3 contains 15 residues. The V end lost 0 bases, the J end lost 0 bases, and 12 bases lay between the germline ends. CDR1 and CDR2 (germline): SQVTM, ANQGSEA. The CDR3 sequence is CSVEDRGSSSYEQYF. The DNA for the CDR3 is TGCAGCGTTGAAGATCGGGGCAGCAGCTCCTACGAGCAGTACTTC.

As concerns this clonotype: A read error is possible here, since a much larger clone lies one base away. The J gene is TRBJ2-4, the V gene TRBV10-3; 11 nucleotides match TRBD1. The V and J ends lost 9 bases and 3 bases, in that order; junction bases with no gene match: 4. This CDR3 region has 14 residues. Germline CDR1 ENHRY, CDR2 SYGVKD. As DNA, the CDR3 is TGTGCCATAGGACAGGGGGCGGGCAAAAACATTCAGTACTTC. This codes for CAIGQGAGKNIQYF.

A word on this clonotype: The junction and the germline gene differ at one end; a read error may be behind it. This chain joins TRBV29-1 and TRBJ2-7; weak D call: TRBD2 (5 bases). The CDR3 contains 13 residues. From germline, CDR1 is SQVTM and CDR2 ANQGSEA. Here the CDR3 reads CGVEGRTSYEQYF. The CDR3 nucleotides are TGCGGCGTTGAGGGCAGGACCTCCTACGAGCAGTACTTC.

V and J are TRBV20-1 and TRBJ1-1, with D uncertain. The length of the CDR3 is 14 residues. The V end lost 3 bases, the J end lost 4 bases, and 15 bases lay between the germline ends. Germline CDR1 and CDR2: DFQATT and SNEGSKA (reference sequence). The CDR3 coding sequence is TGCAGTGCTAGGCAACCGGGCAGCGGCACTGAAGCTTTCTTT. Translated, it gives CSARQPGSGTEAFF.

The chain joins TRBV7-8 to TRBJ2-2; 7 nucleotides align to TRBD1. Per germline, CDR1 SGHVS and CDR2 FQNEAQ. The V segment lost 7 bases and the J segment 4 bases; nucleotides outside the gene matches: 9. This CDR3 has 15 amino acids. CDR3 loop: CASTTGSGGTGELFF. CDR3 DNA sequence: TGTGCCAGCACGACAGGGAGTGGGGGCACCGGGGAGCTGTTTTTT.

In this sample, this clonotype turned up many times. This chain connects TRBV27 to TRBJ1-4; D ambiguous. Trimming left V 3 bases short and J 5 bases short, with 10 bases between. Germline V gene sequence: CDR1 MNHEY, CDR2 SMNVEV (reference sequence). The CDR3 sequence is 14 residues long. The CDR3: CASSLIRTNEKLFF. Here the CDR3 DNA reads TGTGCCAGCAGTTTGATCCGCACGAATGAAAAACTGTTTTTT.

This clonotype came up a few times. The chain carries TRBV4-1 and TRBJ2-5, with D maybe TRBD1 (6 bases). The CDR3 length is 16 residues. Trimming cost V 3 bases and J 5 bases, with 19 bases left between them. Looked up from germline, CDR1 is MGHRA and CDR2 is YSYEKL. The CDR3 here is CASSQGDTKTGETQYF. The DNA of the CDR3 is TGCGCCAGCAGCCAGGGGGACACCAAGACCGGGGAGACCCAGTACTTC.

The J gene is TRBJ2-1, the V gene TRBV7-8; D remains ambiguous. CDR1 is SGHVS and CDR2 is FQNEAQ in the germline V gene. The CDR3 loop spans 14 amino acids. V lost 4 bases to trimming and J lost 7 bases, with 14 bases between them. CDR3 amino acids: CASSSPRWGNEQFF. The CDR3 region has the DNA TGTGCCAGCAGCTCCCCCCGCTGGGGAAATGAGCAGTTCTTC.

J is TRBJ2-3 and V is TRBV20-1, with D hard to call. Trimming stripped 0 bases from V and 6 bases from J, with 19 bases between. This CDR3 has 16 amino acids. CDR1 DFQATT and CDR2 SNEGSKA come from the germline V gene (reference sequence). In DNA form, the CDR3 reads TGCAGTGCTAGAGATAAACGTATTCAGGCCGTGGATACGCAGTATTTT. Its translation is CSARDKRIQAVDTQYF.

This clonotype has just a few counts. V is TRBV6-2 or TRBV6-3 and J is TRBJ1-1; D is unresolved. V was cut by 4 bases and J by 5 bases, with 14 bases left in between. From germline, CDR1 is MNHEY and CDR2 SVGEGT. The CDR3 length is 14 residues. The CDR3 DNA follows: TGTGCCAGCAGTTCGATGTGGGAAGGGACTGAAGCTTTCTTT. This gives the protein CASSSMWEGTEAFF.

The CDR3 region is CASNPGQFYNSPLHF. CDR3 in DNA: TGTGCCAGCAACCCCGGACAGTTCTATAATTCACCCCTCCACTTT. The V call is TRBV2, the J call TRBJ1-6; D possibly corresponds to TRBD1 (6 bases). The germline V and J ends were trimmed by 7 bases and 3 bases, with 13 bases remaining between them. The CDR3 consists of 15 residues. The germline CDR1 and CDR2 sequences are SNHLY and FYNNEI.

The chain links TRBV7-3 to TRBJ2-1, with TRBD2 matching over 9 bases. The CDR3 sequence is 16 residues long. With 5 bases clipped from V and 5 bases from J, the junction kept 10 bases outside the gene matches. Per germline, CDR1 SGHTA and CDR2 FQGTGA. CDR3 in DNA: TGTGCCAGCAGCCCGCCCCGACTAGCGGTTAACAATGAGCAGTTCTTC. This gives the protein CASSPPRLAVNNEQFF. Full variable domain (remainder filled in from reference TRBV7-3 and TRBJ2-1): GAGVSQTPSNKVTEKGKYVELRCDPISGHTALYWYRQSLGQGPEFLIYFQGTGAADDSGLPNDRFFAVRPEGSVSTLKIQRTERGDSAVYLCASSPPRLAVNNEQFFGPGTRLTVL.

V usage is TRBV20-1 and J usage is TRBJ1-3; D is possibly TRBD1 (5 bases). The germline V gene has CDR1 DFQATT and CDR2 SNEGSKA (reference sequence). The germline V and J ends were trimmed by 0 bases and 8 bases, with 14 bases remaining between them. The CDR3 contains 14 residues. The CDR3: CSARDNRRGDTIYF. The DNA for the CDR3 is TGCAGTGCTAGAGATAACAGGCGAGGGGACACCATATATTTT.

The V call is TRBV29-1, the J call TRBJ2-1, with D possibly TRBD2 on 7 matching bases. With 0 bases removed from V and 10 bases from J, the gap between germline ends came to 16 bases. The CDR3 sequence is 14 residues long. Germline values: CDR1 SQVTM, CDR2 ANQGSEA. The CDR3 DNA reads TGCAGCGTTGAAGAGGGGTTACGCGGGGGCGAGCAGTTCTTC. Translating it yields CSVEEGLRGGEQFF.

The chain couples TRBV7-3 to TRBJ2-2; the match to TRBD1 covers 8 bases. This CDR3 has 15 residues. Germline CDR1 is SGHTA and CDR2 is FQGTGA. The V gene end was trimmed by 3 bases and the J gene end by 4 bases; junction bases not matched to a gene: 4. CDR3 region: CASSLGDRITGELFF. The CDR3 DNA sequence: TGTGCCAGCAGCTTGGGGGACAGGATCACCGGGGAGCTGTTTTTT.

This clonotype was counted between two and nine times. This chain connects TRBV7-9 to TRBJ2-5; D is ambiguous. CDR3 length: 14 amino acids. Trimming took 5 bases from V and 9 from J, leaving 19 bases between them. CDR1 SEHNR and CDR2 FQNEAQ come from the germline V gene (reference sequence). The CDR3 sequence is CASSATLTSDSQYF. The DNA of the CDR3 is TGTGCCAGCAGCGCCACTCTGACAAGCGATTCCCAGTACTTC.

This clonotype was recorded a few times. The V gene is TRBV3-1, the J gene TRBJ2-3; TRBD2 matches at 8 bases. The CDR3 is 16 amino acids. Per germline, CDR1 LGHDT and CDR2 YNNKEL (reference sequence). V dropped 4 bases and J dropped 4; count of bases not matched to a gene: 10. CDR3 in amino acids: CASSRGRRGASDTQYF. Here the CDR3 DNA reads TGTGCCAGCAGCCGGGGCCGGCGGGGGGCGTCAGATACGCAGTATTTT.

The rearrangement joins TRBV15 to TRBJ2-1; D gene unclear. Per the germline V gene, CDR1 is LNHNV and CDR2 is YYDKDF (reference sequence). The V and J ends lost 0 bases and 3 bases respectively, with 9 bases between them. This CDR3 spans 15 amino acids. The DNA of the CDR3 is TGTGCCACCAGCAGAGATTTGGGCTTCTACAATGAGCAGTTCTTC. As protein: CATSRDLGFYNEQFF. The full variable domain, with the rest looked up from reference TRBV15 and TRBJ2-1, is DAMVIQNPRYQVTQFGKPVTLSCSQTLNHNVMYWYQQKSSQAPKLLFHYYDKDFNNEADTPDNFQSRRPNTSFCFLDIRSPGLGDTAMYLCATSRDLGFYNEQFFGPGTRLTVL.

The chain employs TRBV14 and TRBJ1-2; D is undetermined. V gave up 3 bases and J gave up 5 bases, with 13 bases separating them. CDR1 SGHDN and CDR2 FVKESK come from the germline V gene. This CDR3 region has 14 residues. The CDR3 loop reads CASSQGYSTYGYTF. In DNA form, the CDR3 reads TGTGCCAGCAGCCAGGGATATTCAACTTATGGCTACACCTTC. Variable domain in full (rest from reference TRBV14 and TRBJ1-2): EAGVTQFPSHSVIEKGQTVTLRCDPISGHDNLYWYRRVMGKEIKFLLHFVKESKQDESGMPNNRFLAERTGGTYSTLKVQPAELEDSGVYFCASSQGYSTYGYTFGSGTRLTVV.

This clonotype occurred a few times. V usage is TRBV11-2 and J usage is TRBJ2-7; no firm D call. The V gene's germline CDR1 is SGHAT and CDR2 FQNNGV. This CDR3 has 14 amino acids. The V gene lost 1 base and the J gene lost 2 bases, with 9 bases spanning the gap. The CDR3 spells CASSLVFRPYEQYF. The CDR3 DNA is TGTGCCAGCAGCTTAGTGTTCAGACCCTACGAGCAGTACTTC.

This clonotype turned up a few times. CDR3 amino acids: CSVELAVPDTQYF. CDR3 sequence (DNA): TGCAGCGTTGAGCTAGCAGTCCCAGATACGCAGTATTTT. This rearrangement joins TRBV29-1 to TRBJ2-3; D perhaps matches TRBD2 (5 bases). The CDR3 length is 13 residues. CDR1 SQVTM and CDR2 ANQGSEA come from the germline V gene. V was trimmed by 3 bases and J by 4 bases, leaving 11 bases between them.

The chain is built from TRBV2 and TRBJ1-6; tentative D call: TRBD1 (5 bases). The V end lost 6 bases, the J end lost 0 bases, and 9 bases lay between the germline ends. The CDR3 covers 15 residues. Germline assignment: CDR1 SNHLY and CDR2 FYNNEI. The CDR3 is CASSADSSYNSPLHF. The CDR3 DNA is TGTGCCAGCAGCGCTGACAGCTCCTATAATTCACCCCTCCACTTT.

The DNA of the CDR3 is TGTGCCAGCAGTTCCGGGGTAGCCGTACGGACCCAGTACTTC. Encoded protein: CASSSGVAVRTQYF. This sequence joins TRBV28 and TRBJ2-5, with D possibly matching TRBD2 (5 bases). The V end was cut by 4 bases, the J end by 7 bases, with 16 bases between. Germline assignment: CDR1 MDHEN and CDR2 SYDVKM. This CDR3 has 14 amino acids.